This paragraph covers one TCR beta chain sequence. Antigen unknown. The data were obtained in a study of cytomegalovirus exposure and HLA in healthy donors. The study's findings and limits: Confirmation was obtained in vitro that a few CMV-associated chains are specific for CMV antigens. In the roughly 120 validation repertoires, a later analysis found that first-cohort TCR clusters tended to co-occur. It was reportedly the case that the classifier diagnosed cytomegalovirus status with high specificity and sensitivity.

The donors belonged to the roughly 120-subject validation cohort, separate from the roughly 670-subject first cohort. Assay used: immunoSEQ multiplex PCR; TCRdb lists only in-frame clones, some missing. The repertoire has about 130,000 clones, roughly 87% of them found once; the top ten carry 0.95% to 1.5%. Deletions cut 4 bases from V and 4 bases from J, with 21 bases between. Germline V gene sequence: CDR1 SGHDT, CDR2 YYEEEE. This CDR3 is built from 17 residues. The sequenced material came from PBMCs. This clonotype was sampled from a woman aged 18-30 years in good health and CMV-seronegative. The chain has TRBV5-6 and TRBJ1-3; D gene unclear. The CDR3 reads CASSALGGRARGNTIYF. CDR3 nucleotide sequence: TGTGCCAGCAGCGCCCTGGGAGGTCGGGCAAGGGGAAACACCATATATTTT.